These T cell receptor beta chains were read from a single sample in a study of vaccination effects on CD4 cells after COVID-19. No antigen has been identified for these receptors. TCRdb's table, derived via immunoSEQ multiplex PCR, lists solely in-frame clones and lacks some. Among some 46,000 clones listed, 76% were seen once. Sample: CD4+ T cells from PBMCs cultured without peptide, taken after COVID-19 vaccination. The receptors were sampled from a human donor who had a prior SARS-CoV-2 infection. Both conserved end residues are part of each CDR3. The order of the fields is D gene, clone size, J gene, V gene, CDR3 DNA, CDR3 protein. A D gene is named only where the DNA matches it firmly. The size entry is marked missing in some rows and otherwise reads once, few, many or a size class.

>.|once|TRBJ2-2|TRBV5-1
TGCGCCAGCAGGTTGAGAACAGGTATCTCCGGGGAGCTGTTTTTT
CASRLRTGISGELFF
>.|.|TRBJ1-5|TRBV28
TGTGCCAGCAGTTTAATGGACAGTCCTAATCAGCCCCAGCATTTT
CASSLMDSPNQPQHF
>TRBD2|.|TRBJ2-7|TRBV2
TGTGCCAGCAGAGGTCCGGGACTAGCGGCTGCCTACGAGCAGTACTTC
CASRGPGLAAAYEQYF
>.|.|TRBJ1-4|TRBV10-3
TGTGCCATCAGTGAGTCAACTACTAAACTGTTTTTT
CAISESTTKLFF
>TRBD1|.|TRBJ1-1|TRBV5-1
TGCGCCAGCAGCTTGGCCCCGACAGGGGGTCTTGACACTGAAGCTTTCTTT
CASSLAPTGGLDTEAFF
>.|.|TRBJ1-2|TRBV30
TGTGCCTGGAGTATAGGGGTTGGGGGCTATGGCTACACCTTC
CAWSIGVGGYGYTF
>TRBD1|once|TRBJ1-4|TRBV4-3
TGCGCCAGCAGCCGGCTGACAGGGTGGTCAACTAATGAAAAACTGTTTTTT
CASSRLTGWSTNEKLFF
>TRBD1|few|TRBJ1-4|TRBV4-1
TGCGCCAGCAGCCAAGATATGAGAGGGGGCTCGGGTGAAAAACTGTTTTTT
CASSQDMRGGSGEKLFF
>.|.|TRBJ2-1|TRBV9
TGTGCCAGCAACCAGCTGGGCCTTGACAATGAGCAGTTCTTC
CASNQLGLDNEQFF
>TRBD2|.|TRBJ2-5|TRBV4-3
TGCGCCAGCAGCCGTAGCGGGAGAGGTCCTGCCGAGCAAGAGACCCAGTACTTC
CASSRSGRGPAEQETQYF
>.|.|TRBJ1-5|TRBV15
TGTGCCACCAGCAGAGATCCGGACAGACCCCAGCCCCAGCATTTT
CATSRDPDRPQPQHF
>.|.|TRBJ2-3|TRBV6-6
TGTGCCAGCGGCGCGGCTAGCACAGATACGCAGTATTTT
CASGAASTDTQYF
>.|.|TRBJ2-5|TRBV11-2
TGTGCCAGCAGCTTACTAGAGACCCAGTACTTC
CASSLLETQYF
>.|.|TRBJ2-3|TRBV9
TGTGCCAGCAGCGTAGAAGGTAGCGGCTACACAGATACGCAGTATTTT
CASSVEGSGYTDTQYF
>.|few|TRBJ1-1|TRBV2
TGTGCCAGCAGTGACCAGGGGATGGCTGAAGCTTTCTTT
CASSDQGMAEAFF
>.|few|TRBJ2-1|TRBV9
TGTGCCAGCAGCGTAGGACTTTCCTACAATGAGCAGTTCTTC
CASSVGLSYNEQFF
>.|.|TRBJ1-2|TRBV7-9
TGTGCCAGCAGCTTAGCGAGGGGGGTAAAGGGTTATGGCTACACCTTC
CASSLARGVKGYGYTF
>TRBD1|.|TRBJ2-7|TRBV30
TGTGCCTGGGCTGGGACAGGGGACTACGAGCAGTACTTC
CAWAGTGDYEQYF